Below are 7 T cell receptor beta chains sequenced from a single sample in a study of the immune and genomic landscape of osteosarcoma. Osteosarcoma specimens were post-treatment primary, local recurrence and metastasis tumors from poor-prognosis patients. The data were produced by immunoSEQ multiplex PCR, yet TCRdb's version contains in-frame clones alone and is incomplete. The sample lists hundreds of clones; around 70% were seen once. The sample comprised osteosarcoma tumor tissue from the lung. These receptors were taken from a human donor with osteosarcoma.

The chain uses TRBV6-1 and TRBJ1-3; D remains ambiguous. Germline values: CDR1 MNHNS, CDR2 SASEGT. V was clipped by 2 bases and J by 0 bases, with 8 bases between them. This CDR3 has 15 amino acids. The CDR3 reads CASSELVSSGNTIYF. CDR3 DNA sequence: TGTGCCAGCAGTGAATTAGTGTCCTCTGGAAACACCATATATTTT.

The chain has TRBV5-5 and TRBJ2-2; D is undetermined. Trimming pared 0 bases from V and 1 base from J, leaving 7 bases between. Germline CDR1 is SGHKS and CDR2 is YYEKEE (reference sequence). The CDR3 sequence is 15 residues long. The CDR3 loop reads CASSLELWNTGELFF. CDR3 sequence (DNA): TGTGCCAGCAGCTTGGAACTTTGGAACACCGGGGAGCTGTTTTTT.

The chain has TRBV7-2 and TRBJ2-7, with D unclear. This CDR3 region has 13 residues. V lost 3 bases to trimming and J lost 3 bases, with 9 bases between them. Germline V gene lookup returns CDR1 SGHTA and CDR2 FQGNSA. CDR3 sequence: CASSFNWGYEQYF. The DNA for the CDR3 is TGTGCCAGCAGCTTCAACTGGGGCTACGAGCAGTACTTC.

This chain connects TRBV28 to TRBJ2-7; 8 nucleotides match TRBD2. Trimming at V came to 4 bases and at J to 2 bases, leaving 22 bases not matched to a gene. The CDR3 loop spans 20 amino acids. Germline-derived CDR1 and CDR2 are MDHEN and SYDVKM. The CDR3, as DNA: TGTGCCAGCAGTTGGGTTAGAGGGGACCGTGTTAGCGGGAAGGCCTACGAGCAGTACTTC. Translation: CASSWVRGDRVSGKAYEQYF.

This clone has just one count. The chain is built from TRBV9 and TRBJ2-7; 7 bases match TRBD1. With V trimmed by 4 bases and J by 5 bases, 9 bases remained unmatched. Germline CDR1 SGDLS, CDR2 YYNGEE. The CDR3 runs 14 residues. The CDR3 DNA follows: TGTGCCAGCAGCCGCCTTTCTGGACAGGACGAGCAGTACTTC. It translates to CASSRLSGQDEQYF.

V usage is TRBV19 and J usage is TRBJ2-1; 8 bases align to TRBD2. Per the germline V gene, CDR1 is LNHDA and CDR2 is SQIVND (reference sequence). The CDR3 consists of 13 residues. V lost 7 bases, J lost 7 bases, and 6 bases stayed unmatched. CDR3 nucleotide sequence: TGTGCCAGTACGAGCGGGGGAGGGAATGAGCAGTTCTTC. This encodes CASTSGGGNEQFF.

This chain links TRBV6-8 with TRBJ1-2, with D tentatively TRBD1 (6 bases). CDR3 size: 12 residues. Germline V gene sequence: CDR1 MNHGY, CDR2 SAAAGT. V lost 6 bases, J lost 8 bases, and 13 bases lay in between. CDR3 residues: CASSRTDSGYTF. The CDR3 coding sequence is TGTGCCAGCAGCAGGACAGATAGCGGCTACACCTTC.